The next 32 T cell receptor beta chains were all read from a single sample in a study of spatial heterogeneity in lung cancer (dated by TCRdb to 2018 to 2020). The time point label, as the study defines it: sample taken at primary tumor resection. TCR sequencing used whole RNA extracted from tumor and nontumor lung tissue, or from cryopreserved PBMC samples, without cell sorting. Preparation of the library involved 5' RACE. Sequencing used a NextSeq 500. TCRdb reprocessed the public reads (quality trimming at Q25 with fastp, clone calling with MiXCR) and kept in-frame beta chains. Merged by CDR3 protein, the rows form single entries marked with the most common genes and DNA. This sample gives 89,000 or so distinct CDR3 sequences in total; about a fifth of them show up just once. Together, the top ten hold 5.5% to 7% of the sample. This specimen was PBMCs, taken at surgery. The receptors here all came from a male donor with early-stage non-small cell lung cancer.

This clonotype was observed a handful of times. The chain employs TRBV6-1 and TRBJ2-6; 10 bases are a match to TRBD1. The germline V gene encodes CDR1 MNHNS and CDR2 SASEGT. The J segment lost 5 bases and the V segment lost 5 bases, leaving 6 bases of the junction unmatched. The CDR3 runs 16 residues. DNA for the CDR3: TGTGCCAGCAGTAAAGACAGGGGGCGTTGGGCCAACGTCCTGACTTTC. Protein sequence: CASSKDRGRWANVLTF.

The J gene is TRBJ2-5, the V gene TRBV11-3, with 7 bases that match TRBD1. Germline lookup yields CDR1 SGHNT and CDR2 YENEEA. The trim removed 5 bases at V and 2 bases at J, leaving 5 bases unmatched. The CDR3 runs 14 residues. In DNA form, the CDR3 reads TGTGCCAGCAGCCAACGGGACAGTCAAGAGACCCAGTACTTC. It translates to CASSQRDSQETQYF.

In this sample, this clonotype turned up a few times. This chain links TRBV3-1 with TRBJ2-6; D is undetermined. The germline CDR1 and CDR2 sequences are LGHDT and YNNKEL (reference sequence). The CDR3 runs 15 residues. The V and J ends lost 7 bases and 0 bases respectively, with 10 bases between them. CDR3 in DNA: TGTGCCAGCATCGGACCCTACTCTGGGGCCAACGTCCTGACTTTC. Protein product: CASIGPYSGANVLTF.

This clonotype was counted only a few times. This chain joins TRBV5-5 and TRBJ2-7; 7 bases map to TRBD2. CDR1 and CDR2 from the germline V gene are SGHKS and YYEKEE (reference sequence). The CDR3 is 15 residues long. Trimming removed 2 bases from V and 0 bases from J; junction bases left unmatched: 5. The CDR3 here is CASSFYWTSSYEQYF. The CDR3 DNA is TGTGCCAGCAGCTTCTACTGGACTAGCTCCTACGAGCAGTACTTC.

The rearrangement joins TRBV6-5 to TRBJ1-1; D gene uncertain. CDR1 MNHEY and CDR2 SVGAGI come from the germline V gene. V lost 6 bases and J lost 3, with 11 bases in between. The CDR3 length is 13 residues. CDR3 protein: CASRRGWHTEAFF. The CDR3 coding sequence is TGTGCCAGCAGGAGAGGATGGCACACTGAAGCTTTCTTT.

The CDR3 bases are TGTGCCTGGTCCCCACAGGGACGGGCTGAAGCTTTCTTT. As protein: CAWSPQGRAEAFF. The gene calls are TRBV30 and TRBJ1-1; the D gene is possibly TRBD1 (6 bases). The V gene lost 5 bases and the J gene lost 6 bases, with 16 bases spanning the gap. The V gene's germline CDR1 is GTSNPN and CDR2 SVGIG (reference sequence). The CDR3 contains 13 residues.

The table lists this clonotype with a few counts. The chain joins TRBV10-3 to TRBJ2-5; 12 nucleotides align to TRBD2. The V and J ends lost 11 bases and 0 bases, in that order; junction bases with no gene match: 4. This CDR3 has 14 residues. CDR1 and CDR2 from the germline V gene are ENHRY and SYGVKD. This CDR3 reads CAVGLAGNQETQYF. The CDR3 coding sequence is TGTGCCGTCGGACTAGCGGGAAACCAAGAGACCCAGTACTTC.

This clonotype was detected ten times or more. The chain recombines TRBV4-1 with TRBJ2-6, with D perhaps assigned TRBD1 or TRBD2 (6 bases each). V was pared by 4 bases and J by 2 bases, with 15 bases between. The CDR3 has 17 amino acids. CDR1 MGHRA and CDR2 YSYEKL come from the germline V gene. The CDR3 loop is CASSPSRRGAGANVLTF. The DNA of the CDR3 is TGCGCCAGCAGCCCTAGCAGGAGGGGGGCTGGGGCCAACGTCCTGACTTTC.

This chain links TRBV4-3 with TRBJ2-3; D is uncertain. CDR3 size: 14 residues. V was trimmed by 1 base and J by 6 bases, leaving 11 bases between them. Germline V gives CDR1 LGHNA, CDR2 YSLEER. Written as DNA, the CDR3 is TGCGCCAGCAGCCAAGTCCCCCAAAGGGATACGCAGTATTTT. It specifies CASSQVPQRDTQYF.

The rearrangement uses TRBV7-9 and TRBJ1-2, with TRBD1 identical over 8 bases. Germline V gene data show CDR1 as SEHNR and CDR2 as FQNEAQ (reference sequence). This CDR3 spans 12 amino acids. J gave up 13 bases and V 8 bases, and 12 bases lay outside the gene matches. The CDR3 sequence is CASGIQGGSGTF. CDR3 nucleotides: TGTGCCAGCGGCATACAGGGGGGAAGCGGCACCTTC. Full variable domain (remainder filled in from reference TRBV7-9 and TRBJ1-2): DTGVSQNPRHKITKRGQNVTFRCDPISEHNRLYWYRQTLGQGPEFLTYFQNEAQLEKSRLLSDRFSAERPKGSFSTLEIQRTEQGDSAMYLCASGIQGGSGTFGSGTRLTVV.

This clonotype was detected ten times or more. The chain couples TRBV20-1 to TRBJ2-7; D remains unclear. V lost 6 bases to trimming and J lost 5 bases, with 17 bases between them. Germline-derived CDR1 and CDR2 are DFQATT and SNEGSKA (reference sequence). This CDR3 contains 13 residues. CDR3 in amino acids: CSALDGRWDEQYF. The DNA of the CDR3 is TGCAGTGCCTTGGACGGCAGGTGGGACGAGCAGTACTTC.

Comments on this clonotype: One end of the junction does not line up with germline, which may come from a read error. The rearrangement links TRBV27 to TRBJ1-5; 7 bases align to TRBD1. The germline V gene has CDR1 MNHEY and CDR2 SMNVEV (reference sequence). The CDR3 consists of 14 residues. CDR3 loop: CASSTNRGNQPQHF. The CDR3 bases are TGTGCCAGCAGTACGAACAGGGGCAACCAGCCCCAGCATTTT.

In its sample, this clonotype was seen many times. The V and J genes are TRBV5-1 and TRBJ2-6; D is unresolved. Trimming stripped 0 bases from V and 0 bases from J, with 10 bases between. Germline V gene lookup returns CDR1 SGHRS and CDR2 YFSETQ. This CDR3 has 17 amino acids. The CDR3 nucleotides read TGCGCCAGCAGCTTGGGTTTAGACCCCTCTGGGGCCAACGTCCTGACTTTC. Translated, it gives CASSLGLDPSGANVLTF. The full variable domain, completed using reference TRBV5-1 and TRBJ2-6, is KAGVTQTPRYLIKTRGQQVTLSCSPISGHRSVSWYQQTPGQGLQFLFEYFSETQRNKGNFPGRFSGRQFSNSRSEMNVSTLELGDSALYLCASSLGLDPSGANVLTFGAGSRLTVL.

This clonotype was counted at least ten times. The rearrangement links TRBV19 to TRBJ2-4, with a weak D call TRBD1 (6 bases). The V end was cut by 6 bases, the J end by 3 bases, with 12 bases between. CDR1 and CDR2 (germline): LNHDA, SQIVND (reference sequence). CDR3 length equals 14 residues. CDR3: CASSSDRRKNIQYF. As DNA, the CDR3 is TGTGCCAGTAGCTCGGACAGACGCAAAAACATTCAGTACTTC.

This clonotype was observed at least ten times. V gene TRBV7-2 combines with J gene TRBJ2-3; 7 nucleotides align to TRBD1. J gave up 4 bases and V 0 bases, and 4 bases lay outside the gene matches. CDR1 SGHTA and CDR2 FQGNSA come from the germline V gene. This CDR3 has 15 amino acids. The CDR3 region is CASSLASQGADTQYF. CDR3 coding DNA: TGTGCCAGCAGCTTAGCCTCCCAGGGGGCAGATACGCAGTATTTT.

This clonotype was observed a handful of times. The V call is TRBV7-2, the J call TRBJ2-3, with a tentative D call TRBD2 (6 bases). CDR3 length: 15 residues. V lost 7 bases and J lost 1, with 15 bases in between. Germline CDR1 SGHTA, CDR2 FQGNSA. As DNA, the CDR3 is TGTGCCAGCACCCGACTAGTTGGAGGCACAGATACGCAGTATTTT. It yields the protein CASTRLVGGTDTQYF.

The gene calls are TRBV2 and TRBJ1-3; perhaps TRBD1 as D (5 bases). Deletions cut 8 bases from V and 4 bases from J, with 9 bases between. Per germline, CDR1 SNHLY and CDR2 FYNNEI. This CDR3 is built from 12 residues. The CDR3 nucleotides read TGTGCCAGCGAGGGGCCCGGAAACACCATATATTTT. This sequence encodes CASEGPGNTIYF.

This clonotype was seen more than once but under ten times. The chain links TRBV2 to TRBJ2-7, with D unclear. Trimming shortened V by 8 bases and J by 11 bases, and 10 bases separated the two germline ends. Germline values: CDR1 SNHLY, CDR2 FYNNEI. This CDR3 has 9 residues. The CDR3: CASGPGEYF. The CDR3 region has the DNA TGTGCCAGCGGCCCGGGCGAGTACTTC.

V gene TRBV7-3 combines with J gene TRBJ2-5; D may be TRBD2 (6 bases). Germline CDR1 and CDR2: SGHTA and FQGTGA. The CDR3 is 13 amino acids. Trimming left V 4 bases short and J 5 bases short, with 11 bases between. For the CDR3, the DNA is TGTGCCAGCAGCTCCGTAGCGGAGGAGACCCAGTACTTC. It codes for CASSSVAEETQYF.

V is TRBV7-9 and J is TRBJ1-4; D is perhaps TRBD1 (5 bases). CDR3 length equals 14 residues. Per germline, CDR1 SEHNR and CDR2 FQNEAQ (reference sequence). V lost 5 bases and J 0 bases, leaving 7 bases between the germline ends. The CDR3 DNA reads as TGTGCCAGCAGCCCCAGGGCAACTAATGAAAAACTGTTTTTT. It codes for CASSPRATNEKLFF.

This chain links TRBV5-1 with TRBJ2-1, with D maybe TRBD2 (7 bases). Per germline, CDR1 SGHRS and CDR2 YFSETQ. The CDR3 spans 16 residues. V was clipped by 7 bases and J by 0 bases, with 17 bases between them. The CDR3 sequence: CASRTGGGSSYNEQFF. Here the CDR3 DNA reads TGCGCCAGCCGCACGGGGGGCGGGAGCTCCTACAATGAGCAGTTCTTC.

The sample holds a few counts of this clonotype. The chain links TRBV10-3 to TRBJ2-5, with D perhaps being TRBD1 or TRBD2 (5 bases each). V dropped 5 bases and J dropped 5 bases, with 12 bases sitting between them. Germline V gives CDR1 ENHRY, CDR2 SYGVKD. There are 13 residues in the CDR3. In nucleotides, the CDR3 is TGTGCCATCAGTCCCGGGACGGGGGAGACCCAGTACTTC. Amino acids: CAISPGTGETQYF.

The genes are TRBV5-6 and TRBJ2-6; either TRBD1 or TRBD2 may supply D (6 bases each). The germline gives CDR1 SGHDT, CDR2 YYEEEE. The CDR3 spans 15 residues. Between the trimmed V and J ends, which lost 4 bases and 4 bases, there was a span of 12 bases. The CDR3 DNA sequence: TGTGCCAGCAGCAGAGGGGGGTCCGGGGCCAACGTCCTGACTTTC. This encodes CASSRGGSGANVLTF. Full variable domain (outside the CDR3, taken from reference TRBV5-6 and TRBJ2-6): DAGVTQSPTHLIKTRGQQVTLRCSPKSGHDTVSWYQQALGQGPQFIFQYYEEEERQRGNFPDRFSGHQFPNYSSELNVNALLLGDSALYLCASSRGGSGANVLTFGAGSRLTVL.

This clonotype was observed a few times. CDR3 in amino acids: CSATTGTYGYTF. In nucleotides, the CDR3 is TGCAGTGCAACTACCGGGACCTATGGCTACACCTTC. This rearrangement joins TRBV20-1 to TRBJ1-2, with D perhaps TRBD1 (5 bases). This CDR3 is built from 12 residues. Germline V gene lookup returns CDR1 DFQATT and CDR2 SNEGSKA (reference sequence). Between the trimmed V and J ends, which lost 6 bases and 4 bases, there was a span of 12 bases.

A note on this clonotype: A single base separates this from a much larger clone, so it may be a read error. The chain joins TRBV7-6 to TRBJ2-2, with D tentatively TRBD2 (5 bases). Per germline, CDR1 SGHVS and CDR2 FNYEAQ. The CDR3 contains 11 residues. Here the CDR3 DNA reads TGTGCCAGCAGCCCCTCCGGGGAGCTGTCTTTT. Its protein product is CASSPSGELSF.

This clonotype came up a few times. CDR3 sequence (DNA): TGTGCCAGCAGTCATAGCGGGACCCAGGGGGAGACCCAGTACTTC. It is translated as CASSHSGTQGETQYF. This chain uses TRBV28 with TRBJ2-5; 8 bases fit TRBD2. Germline V gene lookup returns CDR1 MDHEN and CDR2 SYDVKM. The CDR3 has 15 amino acids. The ends lost 5 bases at V and 5 bases at J; junction bases unmatched: 10.

The gene calls are TRBV10-3 and TRBJ2-3, with 9 bases fitting TRBD1. V shed 3 bases and J 5 bases; nucleotides not matched to a gene: 3. The CDR3 totals 14 residues. The germline V gene encodes CDR1 ENHRY and CDR2 SYGVKD. CDR3 loop: CAISDRQGGDTQYF. As DNA, the CDR3 is TGTGCCATCAGTGACCGACAGGGGGGAGATACGCAGTATTTT.

The J gene is TRBJ2-4, the V gene TRBV5-6; the D is unclear. V was trimmed by 0 bases and J by 6 bases, leaving 13 bases between them. CDR1 SGHDT and CDR2 YYEEEE come from the germline V gene. The CDR3 loop spans 15 amino acids. CDR3 bases: TGTGCCAGCAGCTTGGCCGGCCGTACCACAAACATTCAGTACTTC. It yields the protein CASSLAGRTTNIQYF.

At least ten counts were recorded for this clonotype. The junction departs from germline at one end; a sequencing error may be responsible. This chain links TRBV7-7 with TRBJ2-3; possibly TRBD1 for D (6 bases). Germline loops: CDR1 SSHAT, CDR2 FNYEAQ (reference sequence). The CDR3 has 14 amino acids. CDR3 sequence: CASSQQGGTDTQYF. The CDR3 DNA follows: TGTGCTAGCAGCCAACAGGGTGGCACAGATACGCAGTATTTT.

The chain is built from TRBV6-2 or TRBV6-3 and TRBJ2-3; TRBD2 aligns across 8 bases. Germline V lookup: CDR1 MNHEY, CDR2 SVGEGT. The CDR3 consists of 17 residues. Germline trimming cut 0 bases from V and 0 bases from J; bases unmatched to any gene: 5. The CDR3 here is CASSYSAGGASTDTQYF. CDR3 bases: TGTGCCAGCAGTTACTCGGCCGGGGGGGCAAGCACAGATACGCAGTATTTT.

Only a few counts were recorded for this clonotype. At one of its ends the junction is not consistent with the germline gene, which may arise from a read error. This sequence joins TRBV20-1 and TRBJ2-1, with 9 positions matching TRBD1. Germline V gives CDR1 DFQATT, CDR2 SNEGSKA (reference sequence). The CDR3 consists of 12 residues. The CDR3 DNA sequence: TGCAGTGCTGGAGACAGGGGGTATGAGCAGTTCTTC. Its translation is CSAGDRGYEQFF.

The chain couples TRBV20-1 to TRBJ1-1; the D gene is possibly TRBD1 (5 bases). Trimming left V 6 bases short and J 7 bases short, with 15 bases between. Germline V gives CDR1 DFQATT, CDR2 SNEGSKA (reference sequence). CDR3 length: 12 residues. In nucleotides, the CDR3 is TGCAGTGCCCCGAGGGGCCTGGGTGAAGCTTTCTTT. Amino acid sequence: CSAPRGLGEAFF.